Following are 18 T cell receptor beta chains from one sample sequenced in a study of low-dose radiotherapy and immunotherapy resistance in tumors. First-strand cDNA used TRAV- and TRBV-specific primers, covering alpha and beta chains. Both a constant-region primer and a V-primer adapter served to amplify TCRs across about 20 PCR cycles. TCRdb re-called the reads with MiXCR, one entry per CDR3 protein. The table has about 30,000 distinct CDR3 sequences, 49% seen once; the top ten hold approximately 5.9%. Time point denoted: after trial treatment. Treatment noted: LDRT plus nivolumab, ipilimumab, low-dose cyclophosphamide and aspirin (RACIN trial). Here the sequenced sample was PBMCs, taken after low-dose radiotherapy plus immunotherapy. The source of these receptors is a male donor with gallbladder cancer.

This clonotype was observed at least ten times. This rearrangement joins TRBV25-1 to TRBJ1-4; D gene uncertain. The CDR3 totals 17 residues. The germline V and J ends were trimmed by 6 bases and 2 bases, with 19 bases remaining between them. Germline lookup yields CDR1 MGHDK and CDR2 SYGVNS. As DNA, the CDR3 is TGTGCCAGCAGGGCGACCCGGTCCGATCCCACTAATGAAAAACTGTTTTTT. Translated: CASRATRSDPTNEKLFF.

The chain has TRBV5-4 and TRBJ2-1, with 9 bases lining up with TRBD1. The germline gives CDR1 SGHNT, CDR2 YYREEE (reference sequence). V trimming: 5 bases; J trimming: 7 bases; junction bases outside the gene matches: 7. The CDR3 spans 14 residues. The CDR3 DNA follows: TGTGCCAGCAGTCCGGGACAGGGAGTGAATGAGCAGTTCTTC. This encodes CASSPGQGVNEQFF.

This rearrangement joins TRBV4-1 to TRBJ1-3; D is undetermined. Per germline, CDR1 MGHRA and CDR2 YSYEKL. The CDR3 is made up of 15 amino acids. V was cut by 0 bases and J by 8 bases, with 14 bases left in between. The CDR3 region has the DNA TGCGCCAGCAGCCAAGAGGGTACCGGGGTTCACACCATATATTTT. It encodes CASSQEGTGVHTIYF.

The chain recombines TRBV5-1 with TRBJ2-2; 7 bases align to TRBD1. Unmatched junction bases numbered 5, after V lost 3 bases and J lost 0 bases. The CDR3 extends over 16 amino acids. Germline CDR1 reads SGHRS; CDR2 reads YFSETQ. The CDR3 loop is CASSSGTATNTGELFF. Here the CDR3 DNA reads TGCGCCAGCAGCTCAGGGACAGCCACGAACACCGGGGAGCTGTTTTTT.

This clonotype was detected ten times or more. One end of the junction is discordant with germline, which a read error may explain. The genes are TRBV18 and TRBJ2-5; TRBD1 aligns across 7 bases. CDR3 length: 14 residues. Germline values: CDR1 KGHSH, CDR2 LQKENI. CDR3 in amino acids: CTSSLPGQQETQYF. The CDR3 region has the DNA TGTACCAGCTCACTACCGGGACAGCAAGAGACCCAGTACTTC.

This chain links TRBV29-1 with TRBJ2-7, with TRBD2 matching 12 bases. The germline CDR1 and CDR2 sequences are SQVTM and ANQGSEA. This CDR3 spans 14 amino acids. V gave up 3 bases and J gave up 0 bases; unmatched junction bases: 0. The CDR3 region is CSVETSGSSYEQYF. The CDR3 bases are TGCAGCGTTGAGACTAGCGGGAGCTCCTACGAGCAGTACTTC.

This rearrangement joins TRBV6-6 to TRBJ1-4; the D is unclear. The CDR3 is 14 amino acids. V gave up 4 bases and J gave up 4 bases, with 10 bases separating them. Germline V CDR1 and CDR2: MNHNY, SVGAGI (reference sequence). Written as DNA, the CDR3 is TGTGCCAGCAGTTTCACCGGCTTTAATGAAAAACTGTTTTTT. Encoded protein: CASSFTGFNEKLFF.

The rearrangement links TRBV4-2 to TRBJ2-6; 7 bases align to TRBD1. Germline values: CDR1 LGHNA, CDR2 YNFKEQ. With 1 base clipped from V and 0 bases from J, the junction kept 18 bases outside the gene matches. The CDR3 has 22 residues. For the CDR3, the DNA is TGTGCCAGCAGCCAAGGGAGATCTTTACCGGGACAGAGTTTCTCTGGGGCCAACGTCCTGACTTTC. Amino acid sequence: CASSQGRSLPGQSFSGANVLTF.

This clonotype is judged medium-sized. This chain joins TRBV7-2 and TRBJ2-7; D gene uncertain. Between the trimmed V and J ends, which lost 5 bases and 4 bases, there was a span of 12 bases. The germline gives CDR1 SGHTA, CDR2 FQGNSA. The CDR3 length is 13 residues. The CDR3 loop reads CASSPQSGYEQYF. CDR3 sequence (DNA): TGTGCCAGCAGCCCTCAGTCTGGGTACGAGCAGTACTTC.

This clonotype has a count of ten or more. The chain carries TRBV7-3 and TRBJ2-1; D might be TRBD2 (6 bases). The CDR3 has 14 amino acids. CDR1 SGHTA and CDR2 FQGTGA come from the germline V gene. Trimming removed 0 bases at V and 6 bases at J, with 9 bases between. The CDR3 bases are TGTGCCAGCAGCTTAACTAGGCGGGGCAATGAGCAGTTCTTC. Translating gives CASSLTRRGNEQFF.

This clonotype was counted ten times or more. The chain couples TRBV3-1 to TRBJ2-5; weak D call: TRBD1 (5 bases). Germline values: CDR1 LGHDT, CDR2 YNNKEL (reference sequence). This CDR3 region has 13 residues. Trimming stripped 5 bases from V and 2 bases from J, with 9 bases between. The CDR3 nucleotides read TGTGCCAGCAGCGACTCAGGGCAAGAGACCCAGTACTTC. It yields the protein CASSDSGQETQYF.

This chain connects TRBV5-1 to TRBJ2-3, with 11 bases fitting TRBD1. Trimming removed 3 bases from V and 2 bases from J; junction bases left unmatched: 8. This CDR3 is 17 amino acids long. Looked up from germline, CDR1 is SGHRS and CDR2 is YFSETQ. The CDR3 loop reads CASSSFGTGGITDTQYF. Here the CDR3 DNA reads TGCGCCAGCAGCTCCTTCGGGACAGGGGGGATCACAGATACGCAGTATTTT.

Relative to its sample, this clonotype is medium-sized. This chain joins TRBV28 and TRBJ1-5; D perhaps matches TRBD1 (6 bases). CDR1 and CDR2 (germline): MDHEN, SYDVKM. This CDR3 is 13 amino acids long. With 6 bases removed from V and 6 bases from J, the gap between germline ends came to 12 bases. The CDR3 is CASRGGAGQPQHF. DNA for the CDR3: TGTGCCAGCAGGGGGGGCGCCGGTCAGCCCCAGCATTTT. Based on the CDR3 plus reference TRBV28 and TRBJ1-5, the full variable domain is DVKVTQSSRYLVKRTGEKVFLECVQDMDHENMFWYRQDPGLGLRLIYFSYDVKMKEKGDIPEGYSVSREKKERFSLILESASTNQTSMYLCASRGGAGQPQHFGDGTRLSIL.

Note on this clonotype: The DNA is omitted, as the CDR3 cannot be located on it reliably, and the CDR3 follows TCRdb's listing. This chain joins TRBV7-2 and TRBJ2-2; the table gives TRBD1 as D, unverified against the DNA. CDR1 is SGHTA and CDR2 is FQGNSA in the germline V gene. Counting both end residues, the CDR3 totals 19 amino acids. The CDR3 loop reads CASSLAIEGPGELFFFFFF.

This clonotype was seen at least ten times. This rearrangement joins TRBV6-2 or TRBV6-3 to TRBJ2-4; possibly TRBD1 for D (6 bases). The V end lost 4 bases, the J end lost 3 bases, and 16 bases lay between the germline ends. Germline CDR1 is MNHEY and CDR2 is SVGEGT. The CDR3 is made up of 16 amino acids. DNA for the CDR3: TGTGCCAGCAGTTCCTCCCAGGGGAGCGTCAAAAACATTCAGTACTTC. As protein: CASSSSQGSVKNIQYF.

This clonotype has just a few counts. This chain links TRBV5-4 with TRBJ2-3, with 7 bases fitting TRBD1. CDR3 length: 14 amino acids. The V segment lost 3 bases and the J segment 2 bases; nucleotides outside the gene matches: 3. Germline V gives CDR1 SGHNT, CDR2 YYREEE (reference sequence). The CDR3 nucleotides are TGTGCCAGCAGCTGGACAGGCCCCACAGATACGCAGTATTTT. Its protein is CASSWTGPTDTQYF.

This clonotype was seen at least ten times. The rearrangement joins TRBV7-2 to TRBJ2-1, with 8 bases aligning to TRBD2. CDR3 length: 14 residues. Trimming removed 3 bases from V and 8 bases from J; junction bases left unmatched: 6. The germline gives CDR1 SGHTA, CDR2 FQGNSA. CDR3 in amino acids: CASSFGLAGYEQFF. The CDR3 nucleotides are TGTGCCAGCAGCTTCGGCCTAGCGGGCTATGAGCAGTTCTTC. Variable domain in full (rest from reference TRBV7-2 and TRBJ2-1): GAGVSQSPSNKVTEKGKDVELRCDPISGHTALYWYRQSLGQGLEFLIYFQGNSAPDKSGLPSDRFSAERTGGSVSTLTIQRTQQEDSAVYLCASSFGLAGYEQFFGPGTRLTVL.

This chain links TRBV9 with TRBJ2-1, with TRBD2 matching 13 bases. With V trimmed by 4 bases and J by 4 bases, 2 bases remained unmatched. Germline CDR1 SGDLS, CDR2 YYNGEE. The length of the CDR3 is 15 residues. The CDR3, as DNA: TGTGCCAGCAGCCCGGGACTAGCGGGATACAATGAGCAGTTCTTC. Translated, it gives CASSPGLAGYNEQFF.